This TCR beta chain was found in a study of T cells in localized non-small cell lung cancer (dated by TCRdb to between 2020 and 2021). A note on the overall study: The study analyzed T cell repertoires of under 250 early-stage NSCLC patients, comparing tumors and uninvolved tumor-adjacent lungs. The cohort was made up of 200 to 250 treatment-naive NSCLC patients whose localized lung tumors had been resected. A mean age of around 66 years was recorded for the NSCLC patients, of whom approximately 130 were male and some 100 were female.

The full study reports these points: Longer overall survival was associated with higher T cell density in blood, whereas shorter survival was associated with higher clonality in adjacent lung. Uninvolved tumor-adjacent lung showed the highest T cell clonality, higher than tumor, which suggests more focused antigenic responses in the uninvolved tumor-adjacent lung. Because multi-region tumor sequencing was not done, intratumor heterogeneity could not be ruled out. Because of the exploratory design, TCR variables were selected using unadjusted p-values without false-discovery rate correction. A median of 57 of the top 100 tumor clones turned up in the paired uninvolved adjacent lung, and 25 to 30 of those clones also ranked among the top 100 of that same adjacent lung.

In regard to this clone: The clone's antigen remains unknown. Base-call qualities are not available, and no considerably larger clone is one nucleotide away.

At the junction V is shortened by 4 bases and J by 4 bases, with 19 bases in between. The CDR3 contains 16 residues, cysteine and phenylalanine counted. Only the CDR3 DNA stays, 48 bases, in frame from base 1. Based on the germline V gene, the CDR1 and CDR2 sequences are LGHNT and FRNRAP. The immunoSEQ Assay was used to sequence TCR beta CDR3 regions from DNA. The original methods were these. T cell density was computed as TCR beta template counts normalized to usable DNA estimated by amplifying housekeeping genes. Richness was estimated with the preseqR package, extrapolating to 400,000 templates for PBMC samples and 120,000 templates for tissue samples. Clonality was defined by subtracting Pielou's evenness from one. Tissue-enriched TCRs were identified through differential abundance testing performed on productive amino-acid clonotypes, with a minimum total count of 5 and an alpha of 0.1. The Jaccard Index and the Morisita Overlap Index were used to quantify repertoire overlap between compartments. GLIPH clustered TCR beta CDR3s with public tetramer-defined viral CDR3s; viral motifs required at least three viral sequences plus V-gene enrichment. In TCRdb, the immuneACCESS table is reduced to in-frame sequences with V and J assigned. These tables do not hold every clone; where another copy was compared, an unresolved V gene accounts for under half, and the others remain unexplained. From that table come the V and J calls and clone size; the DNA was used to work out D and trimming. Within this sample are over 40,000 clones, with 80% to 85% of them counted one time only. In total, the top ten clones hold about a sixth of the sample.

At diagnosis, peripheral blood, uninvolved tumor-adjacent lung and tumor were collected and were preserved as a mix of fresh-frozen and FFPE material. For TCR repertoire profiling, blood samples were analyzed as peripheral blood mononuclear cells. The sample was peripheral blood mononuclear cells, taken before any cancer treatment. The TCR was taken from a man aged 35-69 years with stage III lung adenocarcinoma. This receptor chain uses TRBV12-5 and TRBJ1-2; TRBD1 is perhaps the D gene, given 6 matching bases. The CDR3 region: CASGSSSGGGSYGYTF. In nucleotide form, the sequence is TGTGCTAGTGGTTCGAGCTCCGGGGGCGGGAGCTATGGCTACACCTTC.